This T cell receptor (beta chain) was recovered during a study of spatial heterogeneity in lung cancer. On the study more broadly: Some 72 TRACERx patients with early, untreated non-small cell lung cancer donated samples. Detection consistently captured more beta-chain sequences than alpha-chain sequences. Median follow-up for sequenced PBMC samples was roughly two years after resection, when such samples existed.

The CDR3 length is 15 residues. The germline V gene has CDR1 DFQATT and CDR2 SNEGSKA (reference sequence). V shed 7 bases, J shed 5 bases, and the junction held 9 bases outside the gene matches. This sample's time point: blood at routine non-recurrence follow-up after resection. Whole RNA, which was extracted from tumor, nontumor lung tissue or frozen PBMC, was sequenced without any cell sorting. TCRdb analysed the 5' RACE reads with MiXCR anew, one entry per CDR3 protein. The sample lists 100,000 to 120,000 distinct CDR3 sequences, 11% occurring once. The TCR comes from a female donor with early-stage non-small cell lung cancer. Here the sequenced sample was PBMCs, taken at follow-up. The chain recombines TRBV20-1 with TRBJ2-5; TRBD2 agrees at 14 bases. The CDR3 DNA is TGCAGTGTGATCTCGGGGACTAGCGGGAGTGAGACCCAGTACTTC. Translating it yields CSVISGTSGSETQYF.